A selection of T cell receptor beta chains follows, all from one sample in a study of graft-versus-host responses after intestinal transplantation. Produced via immunoSEQ multiplex PCR; TCRdb's table is partial and in-frame only. The sample has fewer than 95,000 clones, about 94% seen once. The antigens these receptors bind are not known. Specimen: unstimulated CD4+ T cells sorted from spleen or lymph node cells, collected before transplant. The receptors were gathered from a human donor who was the organ donor for an intestinal transplant. Each CDR3 is given with its conserved first and last residue. The D gene is left open where the match is weak. Rows may omit the clone size; those that give it use once, few, many or a size class.

V gene	D gene	clone size	J gene	CDR3 protein	CDR3 DNA
TRBV4-1	NA	NA	TRBJ1-3	CASSQVQGAGNTIYF	TGCGCCAGCAGCCAAGTGCAGGGAGCTGGAAACACCATATATTTT
TRBV4-3	TRBD1	NA	TRBJ2-6	CASSQWGQLSSGANVLTF	TGCGCCAGCAGCCAGTGGGGACAGTTGAGCTCTGGGGCCAACGTCCTGACTTTC
TRBV28	NA	NA	TRBJ2-3	CASSFRGGTDTQYF	TGTGCCAGCAGTTTCAGGGGTGGCACAGATACGCAGTATTTT
TRBV19	TRBD2	NA	TRBJ2-1	CGTALGLAGGREQFF	TGTGGAACCGCCTTGGGACTAGCGGGGGGGCGTGAGCAGTTCTTC
TRBV18	TRBD1	NA	TRBJ1-2	CASSPGTEYGYTF	TGTGCCAGCTCACCCGGGACAGAGTATGGCTACACCTTC
TRBV28	NA	NA	TRBJ2-3	CASSFLAPTDTQYF	TGTGCCAGCAGTTTTTTAGCTCCCACAGATACGCAGTATTTT
TRBV7-9	NA	NA	TRBJ1-2	CASSVDSNYGYTF	TGTGCCAGCAGCGTGGACAGCAACTATGGCTACACCTTC
TRBV9	TRBD1	NA	TRBJ2-7	CASSVGGQTSQQYF	TGTGCCAGCAGCGTAGGGGGACAGACTTCACAGCAGTACTTC
TRBV11-2	NA	NA	TRBJ1-2	CASSPRTTDGYTF	TGTGCCAGCAGCCCACGGACAACGGATGGCTACACCTTC
TRBV28	NA	NA	TRBJ1-6	CASSPGALRLSYNSPLHF	TGTGCCAGCAGTCCGGGGGCACTCAGGCTCTCCTATAATTCACCCCTCCACTTT
TRBV7-2	TRBD1	NA	TRBJ1-2	CASSLERQGKGYTF	TGTGCCAGCAGCTTAGAAAGACAGGGGAAGGGCTACACCTTC
TRBV5-8	TRBD2	NA	TRBJ2-3	CASSPWTSGDTDTQYF	TGTGCCAGCAGCCCGTGGACTAGCGGGGACACAGATACGCAGTATTTT
TRBV19	TRBD2	NA	TRBJ2-2	CASSIKTSGATGELFF	TGTGCCAGTAGTATTAAGACTAGCGGGGCCACCGGGGAGCTGTTTTTT
TRBV18	TRBD2	NA	TRBJ2-5	CASSPPTGGETQYF	TGTGCCAGCTCACCACCCACGGGAGGAGAGACCCAGTACTTC
TRBV6-5	NA	once	TRBJ2-7	CASSYSTGMEQYF	TGTGCCAGCAGTTACAGCACAGGGATGGAGCAGTACTTC
TRBV11-2	NA	NA	TRBJ2-6	CASSLQLRVPSGANVLTF	TGTGCCAGCAGCTTACAGCTAAGGGTCCCCTCTGGGGCCAACGTCCTGACTTTC
TRBV19	TRBD2	NA	TRBJ2-7	CASSRASGGVYEQYF	TGTGCCAGTAGTAGGGCTAGCGGGGGAGTATACGAGCAGTACTTC
TRBV28	NA	NA	TRBJ2-7	CASSPSFLEQYF	TGTGCCAGCAGTCCCTCTTTTCTCGAGCAGTACTTC
TRBV6-1	NA	NA	TRBJ1-5	CASSTNRGNQPQHF	TGTGCCAGCAGTACGAACAGGGGCAATCAGCCCCAGCATTTT
TRBV27	NA	NA	TRBJ2-2	CASSYSGAGTTGELFF	TGTGCCAGCAGTTATTCGGGGGCAGGGACGACCGGGGAGCTGTTTTTT
TRBV11-2	NA	NA	TRBJ2-2	CASSSGINTGELFF	TGTGCCAGCAGCTCCGGGATCAACACCGGGGAGCTGTTTTTT
TRBV5-4	TRBD1	once	TRBJ1-2	CASSTGQGFYGYTF	TGTGCCAGCAGCACAGGACAGGGATTCTATGGCTACACCTTC
TRBV2	NA	once	TRBJ1-1	CASKIQANTEAFF	TGTGCCAGCAAGATACAGGCCAACACTGAAGCTTTCTTT
TRBV27	NA	NA	TRBJ2-7	CASSPVRGGEQYF	TGTGCCAGCAGTCCCGTCAGGGGCGGCGAGCAGTACTTC
TRBV2	NA	NA	TRBJ2-1	CASSGEDNEQFF	TGTGCCAGCTCCGGCGAAGACAATGAGCAGTTCTTC
TRBV28	TRBD2	NA	TRBJ2-5	CASSTEAGGQETQYF	TGTGCCAGCAGCACAGAGGCGGGGGGCCAAGAGACCCAGTACTTC
TRBV5-4	TRBD1	NA	TRBJ2-7	CASSLAGGADEQYF	TGTGCCAGCAGCTTGGCAGGGGGCGCCGACGAGCAGTACTTC
TRBV18	NA	NA	TRBJ1-1	CASSPGGDTEAFF	TGTGCCAGCTCACCCGGGGGAGACACTGAAGCTTTCTTT
TRBV4-1	NA	once	TRBJ1-5	CASSQDFPGSNQPQHF	TGCGCCAGCAGCCAAGATTTCCCAGGTAGCAATCAGCCCCAGCATTTT
TRBV19	NA	NA	TRBJ1-5	CASSILGGGNQPQHF	TGTGCCAGTAGTATCTTAGGGGGAGGCAATCAGCCCCAGCATTTT
TRBV5-8	NA	NA	TRBJ2-5	CASRPNSETQYF	TGTGCCAGCAGACCTAATTCGGAGACCCAGTACTTC
TRBV7-9	NA	NA	TRBJ2-3	CASSVGRFSYTQYF	TGTGCCAGCAGCGTCGGGCGATTCAGTTATACGCAGTATTTT
TRBV28	NA	NA	TRBJ2-4	CASSVLAKNIQYF	TGTGCCAGCAGTGTACTAGCCAAAAACATTCAGTACTTC
TRBV6-5	TRBD2	once	TRBJ2-1	CASSSASGAANEQFF	TGTGCCAGCAGTTCCGCTAGCGGGGCGGCCAATGAGCAGTTCTTC
TRBV7-9	TRBD2	NA	TRBJ2-1	CASSPGLAGGDEQFF	TGTGCCAGCAGCCCCGGACTAGCGGGGGGGGATGAGCAGTTCTTC
TRBV6-1	NA	NA	TRBJ2-7	CASRVIIGGVYEQYF	TGTGCCAGCAGAGTGATTATAGGGGGGGTCTACGAGCAGTACTTC
TRBV27	TRBD1	NA	TRBJ2-7	CASRPTGDLSYEQYF	TGTGCCAGCAGACCGACAGGGGATCTTTCCTACGAGCAGTACTTC
TRBV7-2	NA	NA	TRBJ2-3	CASSFPEGLGESTDTQYF	TGTGCCAGCAGCTTCCCCGAGGGTCTCGGGGAATCCACAGATACGCAGTATTTT
TRBV25-1	NA	NA	TRBJ2-7	CASSEAQGSYEQYF	TGTGCCAGCAGTGAAGCCCAGGGGAGCTACGAGCAGTACTTC
TRBV7-6	TRBD1	NA	TRBJ1-2	CASSPSGTGYGYTF	TGTGCCAGCAGTCCCTCCGGGACAGGGTATGGCTACACCTTC
TRBV14	TRBD1	NA	TRBJ2-7	CASSIRTGTDEQYF	TGTGCCAGCAGCATCAGGACAGGGACCGACGAGCAGTACTTC
TRBV28	NA	NA	TRBJ1-5	CASSRWANQPQHF	TGTGCCAGCAGTCGGTGGGCGAATCAGCCCCAGCATTTT
TRBV19	NA	NA	TRBJ1-4	CASSISGGVWEKLFF	TGTGCCAGTAGTATATCAGGAGGGGTTTGGGAAAAACTGTTTTTT